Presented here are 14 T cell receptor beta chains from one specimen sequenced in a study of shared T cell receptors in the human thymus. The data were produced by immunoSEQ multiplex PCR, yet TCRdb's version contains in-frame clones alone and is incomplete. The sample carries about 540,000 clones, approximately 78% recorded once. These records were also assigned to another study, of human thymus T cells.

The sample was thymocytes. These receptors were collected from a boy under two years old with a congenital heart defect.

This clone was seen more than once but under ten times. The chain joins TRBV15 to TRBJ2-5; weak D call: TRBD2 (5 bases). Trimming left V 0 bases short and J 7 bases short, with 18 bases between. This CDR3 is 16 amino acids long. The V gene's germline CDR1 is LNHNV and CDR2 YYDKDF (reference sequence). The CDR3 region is CATSRDRDYLGWTQYF. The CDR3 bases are TGTGCCACCAGCAGAGATAGAGACTACTTGGGGTGGACCCAGTACTTC.

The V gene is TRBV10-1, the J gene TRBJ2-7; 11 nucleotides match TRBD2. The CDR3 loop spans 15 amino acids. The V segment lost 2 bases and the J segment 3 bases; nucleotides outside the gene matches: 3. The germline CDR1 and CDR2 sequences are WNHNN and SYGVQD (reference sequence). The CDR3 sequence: CASSERLAGRYEQYF. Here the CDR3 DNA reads TGCGCCAGCAGTGAGCGACTAGCGGGGCGCTACGAGCAGTACTTC.

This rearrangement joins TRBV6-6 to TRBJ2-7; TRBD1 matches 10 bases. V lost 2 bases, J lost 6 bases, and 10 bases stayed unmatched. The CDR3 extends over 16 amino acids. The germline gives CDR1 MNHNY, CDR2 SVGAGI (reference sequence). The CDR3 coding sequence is TGTGCCAGCAGTTACCTCACTCGACAGGGGGCCGGCGAGCAGTACTTC. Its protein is CASSYLTRQGAGEQYF.

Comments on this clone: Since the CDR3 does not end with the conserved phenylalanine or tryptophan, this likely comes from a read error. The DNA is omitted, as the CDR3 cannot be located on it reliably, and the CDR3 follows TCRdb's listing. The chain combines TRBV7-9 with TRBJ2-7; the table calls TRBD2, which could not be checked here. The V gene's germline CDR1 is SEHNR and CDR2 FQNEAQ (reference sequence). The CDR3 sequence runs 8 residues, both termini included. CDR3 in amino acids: CATPGGPP.

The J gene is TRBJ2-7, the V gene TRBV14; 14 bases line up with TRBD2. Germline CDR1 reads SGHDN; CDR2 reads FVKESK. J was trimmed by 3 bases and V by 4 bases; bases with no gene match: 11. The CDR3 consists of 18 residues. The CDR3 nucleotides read TGTGCCAGCAGCCCCAACCCTGGGACTAGCGGGAGAAGCTACGAGCAGTACTTC. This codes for CASSPNPGTSGRSYEQYF.

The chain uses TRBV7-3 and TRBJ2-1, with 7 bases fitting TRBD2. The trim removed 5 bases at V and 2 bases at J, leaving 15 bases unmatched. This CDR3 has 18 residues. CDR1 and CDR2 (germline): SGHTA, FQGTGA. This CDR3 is CASSPRRRGSLPYNEQFF. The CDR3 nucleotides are TGTGCCAGCAGCCCCCGAAGGCGCGGGAGTCTTCCCTACAATGAGCAGTTCTTC.

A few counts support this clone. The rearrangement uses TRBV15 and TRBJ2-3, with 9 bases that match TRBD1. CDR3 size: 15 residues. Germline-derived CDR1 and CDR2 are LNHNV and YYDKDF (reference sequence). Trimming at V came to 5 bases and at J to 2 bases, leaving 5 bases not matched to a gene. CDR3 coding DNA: TGTGCCACCAGCGGCCGGGACAGGGTCACAGATACGCAGTATTTT. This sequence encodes CATSGRDRVTDTQYF.

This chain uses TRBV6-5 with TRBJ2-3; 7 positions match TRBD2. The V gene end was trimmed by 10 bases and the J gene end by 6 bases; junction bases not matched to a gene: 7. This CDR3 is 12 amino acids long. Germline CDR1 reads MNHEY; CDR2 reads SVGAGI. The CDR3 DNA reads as TGTGCCACCAACGGGGGGAGGGATACGCAGTATTTT. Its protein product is CATNGGRDTQYF.

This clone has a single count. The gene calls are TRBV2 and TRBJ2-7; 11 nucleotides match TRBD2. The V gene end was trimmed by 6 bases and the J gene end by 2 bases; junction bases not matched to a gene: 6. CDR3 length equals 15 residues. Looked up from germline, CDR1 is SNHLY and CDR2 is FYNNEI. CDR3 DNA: TGTGCCAGCAGGACCCGACTAGCGGGAACCTACGAGCAGTACTTC. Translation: CASRTRLAGTYEQYF.

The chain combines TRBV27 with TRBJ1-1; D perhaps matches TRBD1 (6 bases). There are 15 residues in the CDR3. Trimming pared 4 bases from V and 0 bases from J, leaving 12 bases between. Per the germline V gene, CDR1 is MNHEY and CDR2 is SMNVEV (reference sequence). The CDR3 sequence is CASSSTRTVNTEAFF. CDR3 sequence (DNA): TGTGCCAGCAGTTCAACCCGGACAGTGAACACTGAAGCTTTCTTT.

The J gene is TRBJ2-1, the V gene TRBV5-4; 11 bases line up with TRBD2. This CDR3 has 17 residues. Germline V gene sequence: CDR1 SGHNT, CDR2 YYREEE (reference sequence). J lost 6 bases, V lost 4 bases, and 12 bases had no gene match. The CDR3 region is CASSHLITSGSGNEQFF. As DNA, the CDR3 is TGTGCCAGCAGCCACCTTATTACTAGCGGGAGTGGCAATGAGCAGTTCTTC.

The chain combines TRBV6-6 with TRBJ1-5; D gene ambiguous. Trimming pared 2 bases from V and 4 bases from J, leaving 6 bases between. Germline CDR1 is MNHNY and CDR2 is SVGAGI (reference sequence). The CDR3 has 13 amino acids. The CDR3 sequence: CASSYTLNQPQHF. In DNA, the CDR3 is TGTGCCAGCAGTTACACCCTAAATCAGCCCCAGCATTTT.

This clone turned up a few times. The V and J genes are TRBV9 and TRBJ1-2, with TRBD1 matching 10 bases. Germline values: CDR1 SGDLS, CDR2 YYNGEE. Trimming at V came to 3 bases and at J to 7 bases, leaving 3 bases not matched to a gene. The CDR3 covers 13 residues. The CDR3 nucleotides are TGTGCCAGCAGCGGCCGGGACAGGGGTGGCTACACCTTC. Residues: CASSGRDRGGYTF.

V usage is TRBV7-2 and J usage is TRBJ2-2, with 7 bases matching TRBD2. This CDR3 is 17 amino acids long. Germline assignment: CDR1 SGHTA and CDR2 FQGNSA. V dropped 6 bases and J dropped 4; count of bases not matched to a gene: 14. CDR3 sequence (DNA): TGTGCCAGCAGGACGTCCGGGGAGGGGCGACTCACCGGGGAGCTGTTTTTT. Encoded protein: CASRTSGEGRLTGELFF.